The rows below give T cell receptor beta chains drawn from one sample of a study of cytomegalovirus exposure and HLA in healthy donors. The method was immunoSEQ multiplex PCR; TCRdb's version includes in-frame clones alone and lacks a portion of them. The sample has around 91,000 clones; approximately 86% are singletons. The sequenced sample consisted of PBMCs. Receptor source: a man between 25 and 39 years old in good health and CMV-seropositive. CDR3s leave out the opening cysteine and the closing phenylalanine or tryptophan. Each record gives: V gene, J gene, CDR3 protein.

TRBV5-1	TRBJ2-5	ASSLTSGRVETQY
TRBV4-1	TRBJ2-5	ASSQGGLAGETQY
TRBV14	TRBJ2-5	ASSQDRAGGRETQY
TRBV21-1	TRBJ2-7	ASSKGAFSGSPYEQY
TRBV5-1	TRBJ2-6	ASRAVKGASGANVLT
TRBV7-9	-	ASSLYDTLALEQY
TRBV9	TRBJ2-1	ASSTQRGSPYNEQF
TRBV5-4	TRBJ1-2	ASTGLTSYGYT
TRBV5-1	TRBJ2-7	ASQGTNSYEQY
TRBV10-2	TRBJ2-7	ATGQGPYEQY
TRBV11-2	TRBJ2-5	ASSLAETQY
TRBV6-4	TRBJ2-1	ASSEANPTGGDYNEQF
TRBV18	TRBJ2-7	ASSPEEYGEQY
TRBV9	TRBJ1-2	ASSAQGPNGYT
TRBV6-1	TRBJ1-2	ASSEGWQYYGYT
TRBV19	TRBJ1-5	ASSPDRAYSNQPQH
TRBV5-6	TRBJ1-2	ASAPGHPSSGYGYT
TRBV29-1	TRBJ2-3	SVEGQGGTDTQY
TRBV27	TRBJ2-5	ASSQTPIRGTQY
TRBV27	TRBJ2-7	ASSLSLTEGAGYEQY
TRBV28	TRBJ2-4	ASSPRTGRNIQY
TRBV5-6	TRBJ2-5	ASSASETQY
TRBV6-1	TRBJ1-3	ASHQGISGNTIY
TRBV6-5	TRBJ2-3	ASSKGLAGDTQY
TRBV19	TRBJ2-7	ASSWRGQDYEQY
TRBV14	TRBJ1-4	ASSQAPGFLF
TRBV4-2	TRBJ1-5	ASSQGTGNQPQH
TRBV27	TRBJ1-1	ASSPSYMRGTEAF
TRBV27	TRBJ2-2	ASSGGPVTGELF